Below, one T cell receptor (beta chain) is given with its context. Its antigen is undetermined. This sample is drawn from a study of shared clonotypes between healthy human individuals. Profiling relied on immunoSEQ multiplex PCR, and the TCRdb table lists in-frame clones only, not all of them. This sample carries hundreds of thousands of clones, roughly 96% of them seen once, and the ten largest clones take approximately 0.12%. Terminally differentiated effector memory CD45RA+ cells were excluded by CCR7 positive selection of CD45RO-negative cells. Whole-study results and caveats: Naive CD4 clonotypes were shared across several donors at 5% to 6%.

Sequencing used naive CD8+ T cells sorted from blood. The source of this sequence is a woman in her twenties or thirties in good health.

CDR3 amino acids: CASPKRLAELRCCRETQYF. CDR3 DNA sequence: TGTGCCAGCCCGAAGCGGCTAGCGGAGCTCCGTTGTTGCCGGGAGACCCAGTACTTC. V gene TRBV21-1 combines with J gene TRBJ2-5; the table's D call, TRBD2, was not checked against the DNA. TRBV21-1 is a pseudogene segment. CDR3 length equals 19 residues.